The present T cell receptor beta chain was sequenced within a study of cytomegalovirus exposure and HLA in healthy donors. The CDR3 covers 16 residues. From germline, CDR1 is SSHAT and CDR2 FNYEAQ (reference sequence). Sequencing used immunoSEQ multiplex PCR; TCRdb keeps in-frame clones, though not all of them. The data contain some 170,000 clones, around four fifths of them seen just once; the ten biggest clones take up around 2.4%. As to this clone: A read error may account for a junction end that differs from germline.

The receptor was isolated from a young man in good health and CMV-seropositive. The V gene is TRBV7-7, the J gene TRBJ2-7; 7 bases line up with TRBD1. The sample consisted of PBMCs. The CDR3 nucleotides are TGTGCTAGCAGCCAACCCTCCGGGACAGACCTCTACGAGCAGTACTTC. It codes for CASSQPSGTDLYEQYF.